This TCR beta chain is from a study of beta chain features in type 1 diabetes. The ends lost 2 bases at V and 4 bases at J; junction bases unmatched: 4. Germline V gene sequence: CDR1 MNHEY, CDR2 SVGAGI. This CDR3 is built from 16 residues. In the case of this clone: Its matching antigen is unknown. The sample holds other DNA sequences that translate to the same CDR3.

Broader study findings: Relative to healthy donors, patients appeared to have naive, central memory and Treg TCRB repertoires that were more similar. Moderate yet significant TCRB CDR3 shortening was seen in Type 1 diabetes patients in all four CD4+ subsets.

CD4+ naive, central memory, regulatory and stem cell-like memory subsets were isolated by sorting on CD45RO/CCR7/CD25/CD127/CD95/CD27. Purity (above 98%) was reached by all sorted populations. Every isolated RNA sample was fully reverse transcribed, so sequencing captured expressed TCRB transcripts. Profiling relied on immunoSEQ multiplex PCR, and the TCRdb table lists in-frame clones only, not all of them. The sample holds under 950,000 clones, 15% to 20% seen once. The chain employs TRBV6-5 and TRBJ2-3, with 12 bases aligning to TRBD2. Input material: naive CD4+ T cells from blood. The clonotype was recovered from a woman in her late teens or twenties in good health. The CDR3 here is CASSYTTSGRSDTQYF. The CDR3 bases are TGTGCCAGCAGTTACACGACTAGCGGGAGATCAGATACGCAGTATTTT.